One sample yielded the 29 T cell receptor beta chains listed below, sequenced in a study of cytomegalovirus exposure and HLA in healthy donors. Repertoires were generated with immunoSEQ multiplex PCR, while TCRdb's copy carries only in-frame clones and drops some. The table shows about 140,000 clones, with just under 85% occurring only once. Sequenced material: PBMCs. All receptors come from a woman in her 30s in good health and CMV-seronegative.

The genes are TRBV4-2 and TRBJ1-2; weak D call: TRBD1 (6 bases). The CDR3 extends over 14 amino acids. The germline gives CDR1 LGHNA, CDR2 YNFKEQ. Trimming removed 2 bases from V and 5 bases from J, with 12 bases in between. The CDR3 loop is CASSQLQGNYGYTF. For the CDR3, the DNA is TGTGCCAGCAGCCAACTACAGGGTAATTATGGCTACACCTTC.

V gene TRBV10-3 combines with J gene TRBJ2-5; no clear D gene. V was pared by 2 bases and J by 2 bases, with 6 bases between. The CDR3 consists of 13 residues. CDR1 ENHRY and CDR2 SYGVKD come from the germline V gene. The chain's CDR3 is CAISEPNQETQYF. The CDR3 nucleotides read TGTGCCATCAGTGAGCCAAATCAAGAGACCCAGTACTTC.

The CDR3 DNA follows: TGTGCCAGCAGCTTAGCTCTCCAATACAGGGGCACTGAAGCTTTCTTT. Protein product: CASSLALQYRGTEAFF. V usage is TRBV7-8 and J usage is TRBJ1-1, with 7 nucleotides matching TRBD1. Germline CDR1 SGHVS, CDR2 FQNEAQ. The V gene end was trimmed by 0 bases and the J gene end by 4 bases; junction bases not matched to a gene: 8. The CDR3 has 16 amino acids.

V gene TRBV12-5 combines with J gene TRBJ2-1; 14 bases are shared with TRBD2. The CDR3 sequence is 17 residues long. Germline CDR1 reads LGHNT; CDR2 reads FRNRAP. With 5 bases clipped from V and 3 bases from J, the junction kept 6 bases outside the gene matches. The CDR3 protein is CASGPGTSGGLYNEQFF. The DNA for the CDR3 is TGTGCTAGTGGTCCGGGGACTAGCGGGGGCCTCTACAATGAGCAGTTCTTC.

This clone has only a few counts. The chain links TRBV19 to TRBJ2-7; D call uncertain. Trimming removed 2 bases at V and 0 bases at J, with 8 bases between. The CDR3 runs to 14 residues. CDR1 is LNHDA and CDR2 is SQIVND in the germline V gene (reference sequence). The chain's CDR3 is CASSISVSSYEQYF. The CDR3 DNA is TGTGCCAGTAGTATATCGGTAAGCTCCTACGAGCAGTACTTC.

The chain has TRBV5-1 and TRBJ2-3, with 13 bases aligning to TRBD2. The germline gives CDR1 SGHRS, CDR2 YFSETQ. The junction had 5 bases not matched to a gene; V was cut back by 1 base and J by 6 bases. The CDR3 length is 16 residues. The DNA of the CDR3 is TGCGCCAGCAGCTTGACTAGCGGGGGGGCTTCGGATACGCAGTATTTT. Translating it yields CASSLTSGGASDTQYF.

CDR3 coding DNA: TGTGCCAGCAGGACGGGACAGGGAATCTATGGCTACACCTTC. Translation gives CASRTGQGIYGYTF. This sequence joins TRBV2 and TRBJ1-2; 9 positions agree with TRBD1. The CDR3 is made up of 14 amino acids. The germline V gene has CDR1 SNHLY and CDR2 FYNNEI. The trim removed 6 bases at V and 4 bases at J, leaving 6 bases unmatched.

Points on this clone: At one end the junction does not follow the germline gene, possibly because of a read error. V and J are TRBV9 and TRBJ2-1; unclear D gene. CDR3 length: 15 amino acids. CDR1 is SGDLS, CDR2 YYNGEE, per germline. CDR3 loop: CASSADLVSDNEQFF. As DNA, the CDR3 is TGTGCCAGCAGCGCTGACTTAGTCTCCGACAATGAGCAGTTCTTC.

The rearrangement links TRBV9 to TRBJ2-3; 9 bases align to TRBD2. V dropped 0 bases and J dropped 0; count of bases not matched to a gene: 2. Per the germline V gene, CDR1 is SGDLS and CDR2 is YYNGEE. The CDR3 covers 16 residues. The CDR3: CASSVVAGESTDTQYF. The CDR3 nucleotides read TGTGCCAGCAGCGTAGTAGCGGGGGAGAGCACAGATACGCAGTATTTT.

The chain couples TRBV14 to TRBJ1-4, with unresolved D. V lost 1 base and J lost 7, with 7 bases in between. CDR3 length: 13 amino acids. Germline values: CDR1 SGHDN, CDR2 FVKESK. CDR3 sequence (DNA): TGTGCCAGCAGCCAAGTACGGGGTGAAAAACTGTTTTTT. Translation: CASSQVRGEKLFF.

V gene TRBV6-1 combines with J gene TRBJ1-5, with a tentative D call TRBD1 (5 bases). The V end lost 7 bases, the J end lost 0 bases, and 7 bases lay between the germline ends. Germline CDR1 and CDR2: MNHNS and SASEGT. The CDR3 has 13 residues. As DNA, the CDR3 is TGTGCCAGCATGACAGATAGCAATCAGCCCCAGCATTTT. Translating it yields CASMTDSNQPQHF.

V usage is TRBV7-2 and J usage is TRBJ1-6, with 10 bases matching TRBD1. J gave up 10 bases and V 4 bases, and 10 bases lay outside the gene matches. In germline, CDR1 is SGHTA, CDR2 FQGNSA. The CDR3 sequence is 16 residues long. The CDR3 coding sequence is TGTGCCAGCAGCTCCAGCGGGACAGGGGTGTACTCACCCCTCCACTTT. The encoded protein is CASSSSGTGVYSPLHF. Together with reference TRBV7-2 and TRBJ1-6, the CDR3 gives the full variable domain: GAGVSQSPSNKVTEKGKDVELRCDPISGHTALYWYRQSLGQGLEFLIYFQGNSAPDKSGLPSDRFSAERTGGSVSTLTIQRTQQEDSAVYLCASSSSGTGVYSPLHFGNGTRLTVT.

The CDR3 spells CASSYSRRTYTGELFF. For the CDR3, the DNA is TGTGCCAGCAGTTACTCTCGTCGAACTTACACCGGGGAGCTGTTTTTT. This chain joins TRBV6-5 and TRBJ2-2; D gene uncertain. Trimming removed 0 bases at V and 3 bases at J, with 11 bases between. This CDR3 has 16 amino acids. Germline lookup yields CDR1 MNHEY and CDR2 SVGAGI.

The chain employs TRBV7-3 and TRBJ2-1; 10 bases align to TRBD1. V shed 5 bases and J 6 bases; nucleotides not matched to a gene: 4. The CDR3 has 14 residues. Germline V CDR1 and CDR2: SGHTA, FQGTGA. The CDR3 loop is CASSPTGGINEQFF. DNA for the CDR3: TGTGCCAGCAGCCCGACAGGGGGCATCAATGAGCAGTTCTTC. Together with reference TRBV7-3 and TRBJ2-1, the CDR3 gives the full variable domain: GAGVSQTPSNKVTEKGKYVELRCDPISGHTALYWYRQSLGQGPEFLIYFQGTGAADDSGLPNDRFFAVRPEGSVSTLKIQRTERGDSAVYLCASSPTGGINEQFFGPGTRLTVL.

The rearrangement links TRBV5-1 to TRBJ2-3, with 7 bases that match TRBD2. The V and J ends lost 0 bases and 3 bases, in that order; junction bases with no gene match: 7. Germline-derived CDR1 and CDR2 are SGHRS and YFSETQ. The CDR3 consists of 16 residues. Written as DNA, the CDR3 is TGCGCCAGCAGCTTGGCCCAACTCGGGGGGACAGATACGCAGTATTTT. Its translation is CASSLAQLGGTDTQYF.

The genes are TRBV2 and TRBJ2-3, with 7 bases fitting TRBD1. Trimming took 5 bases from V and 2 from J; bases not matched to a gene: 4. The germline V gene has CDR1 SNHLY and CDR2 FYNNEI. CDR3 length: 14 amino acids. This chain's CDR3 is CASSMGTDTDTQYF. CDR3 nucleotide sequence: TGTGCCAGCAGTATGGGGACAGACACAGATACGCAGTATTTT.

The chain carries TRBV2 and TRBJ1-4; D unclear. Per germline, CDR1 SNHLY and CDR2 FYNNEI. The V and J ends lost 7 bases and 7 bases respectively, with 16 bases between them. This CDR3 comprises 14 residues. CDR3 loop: CASTSGVSGEKLFF. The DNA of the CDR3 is TGTGCCAGCACTTCGGGTGTTTCGGGTGAAAAACTGTTTTTT.

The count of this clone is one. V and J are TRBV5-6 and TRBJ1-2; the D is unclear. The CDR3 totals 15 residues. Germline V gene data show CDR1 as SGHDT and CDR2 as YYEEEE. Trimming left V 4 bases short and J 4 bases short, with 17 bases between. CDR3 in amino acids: CASSGRRDSIYGYTF. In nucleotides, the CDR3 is TGTGCCAGCAGCGGCAGACGGGATTCTATCTATGGCTACACCTTC. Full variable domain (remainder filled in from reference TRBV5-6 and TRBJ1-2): DAGVTQSPTHLIKTRGQQVTLRCSPKSGHDTVSWYQQALGQGPQFIFQYYEEEERQRGNFPDRFSGHQFPNYSSELNVNALLLGDSALYLCASSGRRDSIYGYTFGSGTRLTVV.

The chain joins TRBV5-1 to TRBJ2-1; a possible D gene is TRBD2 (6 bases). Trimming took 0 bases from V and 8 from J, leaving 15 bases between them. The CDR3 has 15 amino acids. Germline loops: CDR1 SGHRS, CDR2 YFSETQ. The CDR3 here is CASSLVSGGIDEQFF. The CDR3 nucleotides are TGCGCCAGCAGCTTGGTGTCCGGAGGGATCGATGAGCAGTTCTTC. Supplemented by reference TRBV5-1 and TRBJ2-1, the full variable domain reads KAGVTQTPRYLIKTRGQQVTLSCSPISGHRSVSWYQQTPGQGLQFLFEYFSETQRNKGNFPGRFSGRQFSNSRSEMNVSTLELGDSALYLCASSLVSGGIDEQFFGPGTRLTVL.

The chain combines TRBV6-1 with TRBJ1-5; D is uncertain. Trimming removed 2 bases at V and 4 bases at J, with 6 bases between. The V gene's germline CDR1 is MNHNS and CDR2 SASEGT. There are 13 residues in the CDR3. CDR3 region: CASSEPRNQPQHF. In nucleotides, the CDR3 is TGTGCCAGCAGTGAACCCCGGAATCAGCCCCAGCATTTT.

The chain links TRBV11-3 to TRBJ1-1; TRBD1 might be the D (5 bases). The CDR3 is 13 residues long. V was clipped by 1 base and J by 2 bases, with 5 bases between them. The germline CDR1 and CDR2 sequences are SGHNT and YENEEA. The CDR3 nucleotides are TGTGCCAGCAGCTTAGGGGGCAACACTGAAGCTTTCTTT. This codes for CASSLGGNTEAFF.

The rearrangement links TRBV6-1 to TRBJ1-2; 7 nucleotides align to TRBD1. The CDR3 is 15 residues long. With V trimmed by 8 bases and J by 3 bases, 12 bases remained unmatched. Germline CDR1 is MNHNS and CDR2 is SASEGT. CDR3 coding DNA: TGTGCCAGCTCCCCCAGGGGACAGCTTTACTATGGCTACACCTTC. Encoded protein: CASSPRGQLYYGYTF.

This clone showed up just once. CDR3 sequence reads: CASSFPQGRYEQYF. DNA of the CDR3: TGTGCCAGCAGTTTCCCCCAGGGTCGCTACGAGCAGTACTTC. The rearrangement joins TRBV28 to TRBJ2-7, with D possibly being TRBD1 (5 bases). Germline V gene lookup returns CDR1 MDHEN and CDR2 SYDVKM. The CDR3 is 14 amino acids. The ends were cut back, 3 bases at V and 3 bases at J, with 12 bases in the middle.

This CDR3 reads CASSQSGGARNTGELFF. The CDR3 DNA sequence: TGCGCCAGCAGCCAGAGTGGGGGGGCCCGGAACACCGGGGAGCTGTTTTTT. This chain uses TRBV4-3 with TRBJ2-2; tentatively, D is TRBD2 (7 bases). Trimming stripped 3 bases from V and 1 base from J, with 15 bases between. Germline CDR1 reads LGHNA; CDR2 reads YSLEER. CDR3 length: 17 amino acids.

This CDR3 is CASSEQMNIQYF. CDR3 DNA sequence: TGTGCCAGCAGCGAACAAATGAACATTCAGTACTTC. The rearrangement uses TRBV7-9 and TRBJ2-4; no clear D. Germline V gives CDR1 SEHNR, CDR2 FQNEAQ (reference sequence). The CDR3 length is 12 residues. The V end lost 5 bases, the J end lost 7 bases, and 9 bases lay between the germline ends.

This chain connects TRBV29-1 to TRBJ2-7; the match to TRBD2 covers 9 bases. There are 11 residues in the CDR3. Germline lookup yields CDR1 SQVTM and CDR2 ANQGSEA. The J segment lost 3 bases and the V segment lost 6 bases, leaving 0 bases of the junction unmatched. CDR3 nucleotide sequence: TGCAGCGTGCGGGGGGGCTACGAGCAGTACTTC. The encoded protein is CSVRGGYEQYF.

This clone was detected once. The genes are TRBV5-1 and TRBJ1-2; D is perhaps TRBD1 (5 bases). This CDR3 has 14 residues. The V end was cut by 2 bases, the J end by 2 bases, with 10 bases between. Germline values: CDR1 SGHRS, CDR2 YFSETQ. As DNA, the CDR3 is TGCGCCAGCAGCTTCCAGGGTTCCAACTATGGCTACACCTTC. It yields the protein CASSFQGSNYGYTF.

The CDR3 sequence: CASTSRLMNTEAFF. The CDR3 bases are TGTGCCAGCACCTCAAGACTGATGAACACTGAAGCTTTCTTT. The chain combines TRBV6-5 with TRBJ1-1; D uncertain. The CDR3 sequence is 14 residues long. The germline gives CDR1 MNHEY, CDR2 SVGAGI. The V end was cut by 7 bases, the J end by 0 bases, with 12 bases between.

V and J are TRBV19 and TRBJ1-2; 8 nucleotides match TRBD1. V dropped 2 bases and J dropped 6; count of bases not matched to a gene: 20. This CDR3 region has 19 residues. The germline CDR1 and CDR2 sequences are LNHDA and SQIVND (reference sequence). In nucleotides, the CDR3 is TGTGCCAGTAGTATACGCCGTGTCGCCGGACAGGGCTTCACGAATGGCTACACCTTC. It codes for CASSIRRVAGQGFTNGYTF.